What follows is one TCR beta chain and its context. What it binds is unknown. Produced via immunoSEQ multiplex PCR; TCRdb's table is partial and in-frame only. The sample yields 2 million to 2.5 million clones, more than 85% seen once. CD45RO-negative, CCR7-positively selected cells formed the naive CD8 fraction, excluding terminally differentiated effector memory CD45RA+ cells. The sample is drawn from a study of shared clonotypes between healthy human individuals. Overall study findings and caveats: A handful of donors shared approximately 5% of their naive CD4 clonotypes.

Trimming stripped 2 bases from V and 10 bases from J, with 13 bases between. The germline V gene encodes CDR1 SGHTS and CDR2 YDEGEE. This CDR3 is 13 amino acids long. This clonotype was sampled from a man aged 18 to 30 in good health. Some clones in this sample may be carry-over from other donors' samples. The rearrangement joins TRBV5-8 to TRBJ2-1; no definite D call. Sequenced input: naive CD8+ T cells from PBMCs. CDR3 protein: CASSFKGVAEQFF. The CDR3 DNA sequence: TGTGCCAGCAGCTTTAAGGGCGTCGCCGAGCAGTTCTTC.